Presented here are 14 T cell receptor beta chains from one specimen sequenced in a study of T-cell memory formation after mild COVID-19. TCRdb fed the 5' RACE reads into MiXCR, producing one record per CDR3 protein. The profile shows around 250,000 distinct CDR3 sequences, around 15% of them singletons. The sequenced material came from PBMCs or a T cell subset sorted from them (not recorded which). Receptors originate from a man between 18 and 35 years old who had mild COVID-19 (a few samples of this study predate the infection). Cell type and time point are not known.

There are many counts of this clonotype. V gene TRBV18 combines with J gene TRBJ2-7; 7 nucleotides line up with TRBD1. With 5 bases clipped from V and 4 bases from J, the junction kept 2 bases outside the gene matches. This CDR3 contains 12 residues. Germline V gives CDR1 KGHSH, CDR2 LQKENI. CDR3 residues: CASSGTAYEQYF. CDR3 coding DNA: TGTGCCAGCTCAGGGACAGCGTACGAGCAGTACTTC.

The V and J genes are TRBV24-1 and TRBJ1-1, with D possibly being TRBD1 (5 bases). V lost 7 bases to trimming and J lost 1 base, with 12 bases between them. The germline CDR1 and CDR2 sequences are KGHDR and SFDVKD. The CDR3 runs 14 residues. The CDR3 DNA reads TGTGCCACCAGGGGCACCGGGGGGAACACTGAAGCTTTCTTT. This gives the protein CATRGTGGNTEAFF.

The chain employs TRBV5-1 and TRBJ2-5; D call uncertain. V shed 4 bases and J shed 3 bases, with 10 bases lying between them. The CDR3 sequence is 13 residues long. Germline V lookup: CDR1 SGHRS, CDR2 YFSETQ. The CDR3 DNA sequence: TGCGCCAGCAGCCTAGGCTCTAAAGAGACCCAGTACTTC. It encodes CASSLGSKETQYF.

The chain recombines TRBV4-3 with TRBJ2-5; TRBD1 or TRBD2 may be the D gene (5 bases each). Trimming cost V 5 bases and J 5 bases, with 12 bases left between them. The CDR3 runs to 13 residues. Germline CDR1 LGHNA, CDR2 YSLEER. The CDR3 sequence: CASSRARGETQYF. CDR3 nucleotide sequence: TGCGCCAGCAGCAGGGCGAGGGGCGAGACCCAGTACTTC.

This clonotype was counted between two and nine times. The chain has TRBV5-1 and TRBJ2-1; TRBD1 agrees at 12 bases. J gave up 9 bases and V 3 bases, and 7 bases lay outside the gene matches. The CDR3 runs to 15 residues. Germline V CDR1 and CDR2: SGHRS, YFSETQ. In DNA, the CDR3 is TGCGCCAGCAGCTCGACCGGGACAGGGGGCCGTGAGCAGTTCTTC. Its protein product is CASSSTGTGGREQFF.

This clonotype was counted a few times. The chain couples TRBV5-1 to TRBJ2-3; 7 bases fit TRBD1. This CDR3 has 13 amino acids. The germline CDR1 and CDR2 sequences are SGHRS and YFSETQ. V trimming: 4 bases; J trimming: 7 bases; junction bases outside the gene matches: 6. The CDR3 loop is CASSKGQLNTQYF. CDR3 in DNA: TGCGCCAGCAGCAAGGGACAGCTCAATACGCAGTATTTT.

This CDR3 is CASSGDPSRHEKLFF. The DNA for the CDR3 is TGTGCCAGCAGCGGCGACCCGAGCCGTCATGAAAAACTGTTTTTT. The V and J genes are TRBV6-5 and TRBJ1-4; D ambiguous. V dropped 6 bases and J dropped 6 bases, with 17 bases sitting between them. Germline CDR1 is MNHEY and CDR2 is SVGAGI. The CDR3 sequence is 15 residues long.

This clonotype was counted between two and nine times. The chain combines TRBV6-5 with TRBJ2-5; 8 nucleotides match TRBD2. Germline CDR1 MNHEY, CDR2 SVGAGI. Unmatched junction bases numbered 7, after V lost 5 bases and J lost 5 bases. This CDR3 region has 14 residues. The CDR3 bases are TGTGCCAGCAGTGGACGAACTAGCGGTGAGACCCAGTACTTC. It specifies CASSGRTSGETQYF.

This clonotype was seen ten or more times. The V call is TRBV12-3 or TRBV12-4, the J call TRBJ1-6, with D hard to call. The CDR3 has 13 amino acids. V gave up 2 bases and J gave up 7 bases, with 6 bases separating them. CDR3 amino acids: CASSLSPNSPLHF. Written as DNA, the CDR3 is TGTGCCAGCAGTTTATCCCCCAATTCACCCCTCCACTTT.

The chain links TRBV29-1 to TRBJ2-2; 7 nucleotides line up with TRBD2. The CDR3 is 13 amino acids. CDR1 is SQVTM and CDR2 is ANQGSEA in the germline V gene. With 6 bases clipped from V and 6 bases from J, the junction kept 7 bases outside the gene matches. For the CDR3, the DNA is TGCAGCGTGAGCGGGGTTGGTGCCGGGGAGCTGTTTTTT. Encoded protein: CSVSGVGAGELFF.

Ten or more counts support this clonotype. The chain carries TRBV4-2 and TRBJ1-1; TRBD1 matches 8 bases. This CDR3 region has 14 residues. Trimming removed 0 bases from V and 4 bases from J; junction bases left unmatched: 1. Germline CDR1 LGHNA, CDR2 YNFKEQ. This CDR3 reads CASSQEQGGTEAFF. Here the CDR3 DNA reads TGTGCCAGCAGCCAAGAACAGGGGGGCACTGAAGCTTTCTTT.

This clonotype showed up just a few times. This chain uses TRBV29-1 with TRBJ1-5; 7 nucleotides match TRBD1. The J segment lost 3 bases and the V segment lost 5 bases, leaving 7 bases of the junction unmatched. CDR3 size: 14 residues. Germline CDR1 and CDR2: SQVTM and ANQGSEA. CDR3: CSVWAGGNNQPQHF. In DNA form, the CDR3 reads TGCAGCGTTTGGGCAGGGGGTAACAATCAGCCCCAGCATTTT.

This clonotype came up many times. The chain combines TRBV3-1 with TRBJ1-1, with 7 nucleotides matching TRBD1. Trimming took 4 bases from V and 1 from J; bases not matched to a gene: 3. Looked up from germline, CDR1 is LGHDT and CDR2 is YNNKEL (reference sequence). This CDR3 has 14 amino acids. CDR3 nucleotides: TGTGCCAGCAGCCGGGGACAGTCGAACACTGAAGCTTTCTTT. The encoded protein is CASSRGQSNTEAFF.

The chain recombines TRBV5-1 with TRBJ2-1; 8 nucleotides line up with TRBD2. V trimming: 3 bases; J trimming: 4 bases; junction bases outside the gene matches: 6. This CDR3 has 15 residues. From germline, CDR1 is SGHRS and CDR2 YFSETQ. CDR3 protein: CASSWDGGGYNEQFF. The DNA for the CDR3 is TGCGCCAGCAGCTGGGACGGGGGGGGTTACAATGAGCAGTTCTTC. Full variable domain (rest looked up from reference TRBV5-1 and TRBJ2-1): KAGVTQTPRYLIKTRGQQVTLSCSPISGHRSVSWYQQTPGQGLQFLFEYFSETQRNKGNFPGRFSGRQFSNSRSEMNVSTLELGDSALYLCASSWDGGGYNEQFFGPGTRLTVL.